This TCR beta chain emerged from a study of vaccination effects on CD4 cells after COVID-19. Overall study: Three convalescent patients gave samples early and late after vaccination.

Germline V gene data show CDR1 as SGHAT and CDR2 as FQNNGV. V trimming: 5 bases; J trimming: 2 bases; junction bases outside the gene matches: 4. The CDR3 is made up of 15 amino acids. Sequencing was performed with immunoSEQ multiplex PCR; in TCRdb, only in-frame clones are kept and a portion is missing. The data contain about 15,000 clones, around three quarters of them singletons. A note on this clone: Its antigen remains unidentified.

CD4+ T cells specific for antigen were expanded with viral peptide pools by the ViraFEST assay before sequencing. With more than nine days of culture completed, CD4+ T cells were isolated. Sometime from March through December 2020, the person acquired a SARS-CoV-2 infection that PCR confirmed. Two-dose BNT162b2 or mRNA-1273 vaccination was given to participants. The J gene is TRBJ2-5, the V gene TRBV11-2, with TRBD1 matching 11 bases. This receptor was taken from a human donor who had a prior SARS-CoV-2 infection. The specimen was CD4+ T cells from PBMCs cultured with HCoV-NL63 spike peptides, collected after COVID-19 vaccination. CDR3 amino acids: CASSRDRGWQETQYF. DNA for the CDR3: TGTGCCAGCAGCCGGGACAGGGGGTGGCAAGAGACCCAGTACTTC.